Below, one T cell receptor (beta chain) is given with its context. The antigen remains undetermined. TCRdb passed the 5' RACE reads through MiXCR, listing each CDR3 protein once. In the table there are over 700,000 distinct CDR3 sequences, 15% to 20% of which are singletons. The sample is drawn from a study of CD8 T cells in ankylosing spondylitis. This CDR3 spans 15 amino acids. Germline CDR1 and CDR2: SGHVS and FQNEAQ. Trimming left V 1 base short and J 1 base short, with 8 bases between. Overall study findings and caveats: Seemingly characteristic of ankylosing spondylitis blood was a TCR beta motif consisting of several highly homologous variants.

The source material was blood, either unsorted or a sorted T cell fraction (not recorded which). The TCR originated in a male donor with ankylosing spondylitis. The chain carries TRBV7-8 and TRBJ2-1, with TRBD2 as a possible D gene (5 bases). CDR3: CASSLGELSYNEQFF. In DNA, the CDR3 is TGTGCCAGCAGCTTAGGGGAGTTGTCCTACAATGAGCAGTTCTTC.